A selection of T cell receptor beta chains follows, all from one sample in a study of response to subunit inactivated influenza vaccine. MiXCR, applied by TCRdb to the RT-PCR reads, yields one record per CDR3 protein. This table holds roughly 550,000 distinct CDR3 sequences, approximately 20% found once. These data also formed part of another study, on T cells expressing NK-cell markers.

This material consisted of CD4+ T cells sorted from PBMCs, taken about 13 days after vaccination. All receptors derive from a man aged 45 to 65 who received an inactivated influenza vaccine. Both conserved end residues are part of each CDR3. The D gene is left open where the match is weak. Where a row states a size, it is once, few, many or the class of an expanded clone; other rows omit it.

length: 15
size: once
V: TRBV3-1
J: TRBJ2-3
D: .
CDR3: CASGLGFSSTDTQYF

length: 13
size: .
V: TRBV24-1
J: TRBJ2-5
D: .
CDR3: CATSVTGRETQYF

length: 13
size: few
V: TRBV10-3
J: TRBJ2-5
D: .
CDR3: CAISRGSQETQYF

length: 13
size: few
V: TRBV29-1
J: TRBJ2-1
D: TRBD1
CDR3: CSARDRGWNEQFF

length: 20
size: .
V: TRBV12-3/TRBV12-4
J: TRBJ1-2
D: TRBD1
CDR3: CASSDDRVFAAMDLNYGYTF

length: 12
size: once
V: TRBV30
J: TRBJ1-5
D: .
CDR3: CAWSGTSQPQHF

length: 16
size: .
V: TRBV5-1
J: TRBJ2-3
D: .
CDR3: CASSLAGRASTDTQYF

length: 13
size: few
V: TRBV4-1
J: TRBJ1-1
D: .
CDR3: CASSLMGGTEAFF

length: 16
size: .
V: TRBV29-1
J: TRBJ2-2
D: TRBD2
CDR3: CSVESGGRAATGELFF

length: 15
size: once
V: TRBV29-1
J: TRBJ2-3
D: TRBD2
CDR3: CSVRWGGTSTDTQYF

length: 13
size: once
V: TRBV20-1
J: TRBJ2-3
D: .
CDR3: CSASERSVYTQYF

length: 17
size: few
V: TRBV24-1
J: TRBJ2-3
D: TRBD2
CDR3: CATSDPTSGGTTDTQYF

length: 15
size: .
V: TRBV29-1
J: TRBJ1-1
D: .
CDR3: CSVRRAKVPNTEAFF

length: 14
size: few
V: TRBV24-1
J: TRBJ1-2
D: .
CDR3: CATSDPTGFYGYTF

length: 15
size: .
V: TRBV4-2
J: TRBJ2-7
D: .
CDR3: CASSQSSGATYEQYF

length: 14
size: .
V: TRBV28
J: TRBJ2-5
D: .
CDR3: CASSPGGALKTQYF

length: 15
size: few
V: TRBV20-1
J: TRBJ2-3
D: .
CDR3: CSAPGTVEFPDTQYF

length: 16
size: few
V: TRBV20-1
J: TRBJ2-1
D: .
CDR3: CSAKSTEKSSYNEQFF

length: 17
size: .
V: TRBV6-2/TRBV6-3
J: TRBJ2-7
D: TRBD2
CDR3: CASSWPLRAGRPYEQYF

length: 15
size: once
V: TRBV4-1
J: TRBJ2-5
D: .
CDR3: CASSQDVTKQETQYF

length: 15
size: once
V: TRBV5-6
J: TRBJ1-1
D: .
CDR3: CASSLEPTWEAQAFF

length: 14
size: .
V: TRBV20-1
J: TRBJ2-7
D: .
CDR3: CSAPGRLTFDEQYF

length: 10
size: .
V: TRBV20-1
J: TRBJ2-5
D: TRBD2
CDR3: CSAAGLTQYF

length: 15
size: few
V: TRBV5-1
J: TRBJ2-1
D: TRBD1
CDR3: CASSLEGTEYNEQFF

length: 15
size: few
V: TRBV7-9
J: TRBJ2-7
D: .
CDR3: CASSFTGPTSGEQYF

length: 14
size: many
V: TRBV6-1
J: TRBJ2-7
D: TRBD1
CDR3: CASSRDRVSYEQYF

length: 14
size: .
V: TRBV10-3
J: TRBJ2-7
D: .
CDR3: CATILGAGSYEQYF

length: 13
size: many
V: TRBV5-6
J: TRBJ2-1
D: .
CDR3: CASSLVQPNEQFF